These T cell receptor beta chains were read from a single sample in a study of HIV-infected children after antiretroviral therapy interruption. TCRdb independently ran MiXCR on the 3' RACE reads; one entry per CDR3 protein. The sample consists of 90,000 or so distinct CDR3 sequences, about 7% of them appearing once. The sample here was CD45RA+ CD4+ T cells from PBMCs, pooled from several time points, taken from a donor given antiretroviral therapy, either interrupted or continuous. These TCRs come from a pool of human donors with HIV. Each CDR3 is given with its conserved first and last residue. The D gene is left open where the match is weak. Where a row states a size, it is once, few, many or the class of an expanded clone; other rows omit it.

J gene | V gene | D gene | clone size | CDR3 DNA | CDR3 protein
TRBJ2-1 | TRBV19 | TRBD2 | many | TGTGCCAGTAGTAGGACTAGCGGGCGTTCAGGTTCGCTCTACAATGAGCAGTTCTTC | CASSRTSGRSGSLYNEQFF
TRBJ2-2 | TRBV29-1 | . | . | TGCAGCGTTGGGACAGATAGCGGGGAGCTGTTTTTT | CSVGTDSGELFF
TRBJ2-7 | TRBV2 | . | many | TGTGCCAGCACCCGCGGTTGGGCCCCAGAGCAGTACTTC | CASTRGWAPEQYF
TRBJ1-1 | TRBV10-3 | . | many | TGTGCCATCAGGGCCGACGGGACACAGAACACTGAAGCTTTCTTT | CAIRADGTQNTEAFF
TRBJ1-1 | TRBV7-2 | TRBD1 | many | TGTGCCAGCAGTAGGGACAGGAACACTGAAGCTTTCTTT | CASSRDRNTEAFF
TRBJ1-2 | TRBV5-4 | . | many | TGTGCCAGCAGCTTGGTAGGTCGGGAGATTGGCTACACCTTC | CASSLVGREIGYTF
TRBJ1-6 | TRBV28 | . | many | TGTGCCAGCAGTTTGCTCCAGATTAATTCACCCCTCCACTTT | CASSLLQINSPLHF
TRBJ2-2 | TRBV5-1 | . | . | TGCGCCAGCAGCTTGGGGGTACCCGGGGAGCTGTTTTTT | CASSLGVPGELFF
TRBJ1-1 | TRBV12-5 | . | . | TGTGCTTCTGGGGTGGCACACGGCCCCTTAAACACTGAAGCTTTCTTT | CASGVAHGPLNTEAFF
TRBJ2-3 | TRBV6-5 | . | few | TGTGCCAGCAGCCGAACGGACCAAGATACGCAGTATTTT | CASSRTDQDTQYF
TRBJ2-3 | TRBV20-1 | TRBD2 | many | TGCAGTGCTAGAGTTGGCGGGAGTACAGATACGCAGTATTTT | CSARVGGSTDTQYF
TRBJ1-4 | TRBV9 | . | many | TGTGCCAGCAGCCCAAACAGGGACCATCTGTTTTTT | CASSPNRDHLFF
TRBJ2-7 | TRBV5-1 | . | few | TGCGCCAGCAGCCCAGAGGGGACATCCGCTTACGAGCAGTACTTC | CASSPEGTSAYEQYF
TRBJ1-1 | TRBV19 | . | many | TGTGCCAGTAGTATAAAACCAAACACTGAAGCTTTCTTT | CASSIKPNTEAFF
TRBJ2-1 | TRBV7-9 | . | . | TGTGCCAGCCCAACCGGAGGTCAGGGAGGAACCTACAATGAGCAGTTCTTC | CASPTGGQGGTYNEQFF
TRBJ2-3 | TRBV6-6 | . | many | TGTGCCAGCAGTTACTTGGCCGCCCTCAGCGGAAACACAGATACGCAGTATTTT | CASSYLAALSGNTDTQYF
TRBJ2-3 | TRBV24-1 | . | many | TGTGCCACCATGGGGGGAAGCACAGATACGCAGTATTTT | CATMGGSTDTQYF
TRBJ1-1 | TRBV20-1 | TRBD1 | many | TGCAGTGCTTCCGGGACAGGGAACACTGAAGCTTTCTTT | CSASGTGNTEAFF
TRBJ1-3 | TRBV6-1 | . | many | TGTGCCAGCAGTGAACAGGGGATGTCTGGAAACACCATATATTTT | CASSEQGMSGNTIYF
TRBJ2-2 | TRBV13 | . | many | TGTGCCAGCAGCTTATGGGTAGGGAACGGGGAGCTGTTTTTT | CASSLWVGNGELFF
TRBJ2-3 | TRBV4-1 | TRBD2 | medium-sized | TGCGCCAGCAGCCGCATCAGCGGGAGTGGCACAGATACGCAGTATTTT | CASSRISGSGTDTQYF
TRBJ2-7 | TRBV19 | . | . | TGTGCCAGTAGTATACAACCCCCGGGACACATGAATGTCGAGCAGTACTTC | CASSIQPPGHMNVEQYF
TRBJ2-7 | TRBV21-1 | . | few | TGTGCCAGCAGCTTCCCGGGGCAGACACCCTACGAGCAGTACTTC | CASSFPGQTPYEQYF
TRBJ1-1 | TRBV25-1 | . | . | TGTGCCAGCAGCACCAGGGGAGGTACTGAAGCTTTCTTT | CASSTRGGTEAFF
TRBJ2-7 | TRBV23-1 | . | many | TGCGCCAGCAGTCAATCTGGGCAGGGGCAGGACGAGCAGTACTTC | CASSQSGQGQDEQYF
TRBJ1-1 | TRBV5-1 | TRBD1 | many | TGCGCCAGCAGCTTACGTCCAGGGACAGGGGGATTGAACACTGAAGCTTTCTTT | CASSLRPGTGGLNTEAFF
TRBJ1-2 | TRBV5-1 | . | many | TGCGCCAGCAGCTTGTCCCCCGGTGCGCTCTATGGCTACACCTTC | CASSLSPGALYGYTF
TRBJ1-6 | TRBV20-1 | . | many | TGCAGTGCTAGAGAGGCACTGTTGGGCAATTCACCCTTCCACTTT | CSAREALLGNSPFHF
TRBJ2-1 | TRBV3-2 | . | many | TGTGCCAGCAGCCAAAGGGGTCTGAGCGGGGGATACAATGAGCAGTTCTTC | CASSQRGLSGGYNEQFF
TRBJ2-3 | TRBV7-9 | . | many | TGTGCCAGCAGCCCTAGGGGGGCTAGCGCAACAGATACGCAGTATTTT | CASSPRGASATDTQYF
TRBJ1-1 | TRBV3-1 | . | many | TGTGCCAGCAGCCCACCAGCGAAGACTGAAGCTTTCTTT | CASSPPAKTEAFF
TRBJ1-6 | TRBV5-1 | TRBD1 | many | TGCGCCAGCAGCCAGGGACAGGGAAATTCACCCCTCCACTTT | CASSQGQGNSPLHF
TRBJ1-1 | TRBV27 | TRBD1 | many | TGTGCCAGCAGTTTAACAGGGGGGAACACTGAAGCTTTCTTT | CASSLTGGNTEAFF
TRBJ2-1 | TRBV19 | . | many | TGTGCCAGTAGTATGATTAGGGGCGGAGGAGGCGTTGAGCAGTTCTTC | CASSMIRGGGGVEQFF
TRBJ2-7 | TRBV5-6 | TRBD1 | . | TGTGCCAGCACAGGGACAGGGGGTGGCGAGCAGTACTTC | CASTGTGGGEQYF
TRBJ2-4 | TRBV12-3/TRBV12-4 | . | . | TGTGCCAGCAGTTTACGGGGCAGGGTAGGCCAGTACTTC | CASSLRGRVGQYF
TRBJ1-1 | TRBV12-3/TRBV12-4 | TRBD1 | many | TGTGCCAGCAGTTTCACCGGGACAGGGGAAGTGAGCACTGAAGCTTTCTTT | CASSFTGTGEVSTEAFF
TRBJ1-6 | TRBV28 | TRBD1 | . | TGTGCCAGCAGCTCCCGACGCGGACAGGGATCCTCACCCCTCCACTTT | CASSSRRGQGSSPLHF
TRBJ2-5 | TRBV3-2 | . | many | TGTGCCAGCAATCCCCGCGGGAGGACAGAGACCCAGTACTTC | CASNPRGRTETQYF
TRBJ2-3 | TRBV29-1 | TRBD1 | many | TGCAGCGTCAGCGCGACAGGGACGCAGACAGATACGCAGTATTTT | CSVSATGTQTDTQYF
TRBJ1-5 | TRBV12-3/TRBV12-4 | TRBD1 | many | TGTGCCAGCAGCCGGGGACAGTGGGGGAATCAGCCCCAGCATTTT | CASSRGQWGNQPQHF
TRBJ2-5 | TRBV12-3/TRBV12-4 | TRBD2 | many | TGTGCCAGCACCGCCGGAGGGGCCTCCAATATCCCGGGGGGCCAGTACTTC | CASTAGGASNIPGGQYF
TRBJ2-5 | TRBV29-1 | . | many | TGCAGCGCGCTGGAGCTGCTCCAAGAGACCCAGTACTTC | CSALELLQETQYF
TRBJ2-5 | TRBV19 | . | . | TGTGCCAGTAGTATAGAACTCCACACATTCCAAGAGACCCAGTACTTC | CASSIELHTFQETQYF
TRBJ1-1 | TRBV18 | . | . | TGTGCCAGCTCACCACAAGGCGGACAGACGAACACTGAAGCTTTCTTT | CASSPQGGQTNTEAFF
TRBJ2-1 | TRBV28 | TRBD2 | medium-sized | TGTGCCAGCAGTTTGAGTAGCGGGGGACCCTACAATGAGCAGTTCTTC | CASSLSSGGPYNEQFF
TRBJ2-7 | TRBV29-1 | TRBD1 | many | TGCAGCGTTGGCCCAAGACAGGGGTTCTACGAGCAGTACTTC | CSVGPRQGFYEQYF
TRBJ2-7 | TRBV5-1 | . | many | TGCGCCAGCTTGGAGGGGGGGGCGCGAGAGCAGTACTTC | CASLEGGAREQYF
TRBJ2-1 | TRBV15 | TRBD2 | few | TGTGCCACCAGCAGATTACGGGATCGGGGGGGCTATGAGCAGTTCTTC | CATSRLRDRGGYEQFF
TRBJ1-2 | TRBV2 | . | many | TGTGCCAGCAGTTTGAGGGAAGCTAACTATGGCTACACCTTC | CASSLREANYGYTF
TRBJ2-7 | TRBV29-1 | TRBD1 | many | TGCAGCGTTGCAGGACAGGGAGGTGACTACGAGCAGTACTTC | CSVAGQGGDYEQYF
TRBJ1-1 | TRBV11-2 | TRBD1 | many | TGTGCCAGCAGCCCTAGGACAGGGGAGACTGAAGCTTTCTTT | CASSPRTGETEAFF
TRBJ2-1 | TRBV6-5 | . | . | TGTGCCAGCAGTTACGTATTGGGCAATGAGCAGTTCTTC | CASSYVLGNEQFF